This T cell receptor beta chain comes out of a study of chemoradiotherapy in HPV16-positive cancers. Points from the study as a whole: Only a couple of HPV16-positive patients supplied the functional HPV-specificity definition.

This CDR3 has 15 residues. Germline V lookup: CDR1 SEHNR, CDR2 FQNEAQ (reference sequence). V was shortened by 0 bases and J by 8 bases, with 16 bases between the two germline ends. Over chemoradiotherapy, repertoires were sampled more than once. TCRdb keeps only in-frame clones here, not all; method: immunoSEQ multiplex PCR. The table lists some 12,000 clones, roughly four fifths of them singletons. Remarks on this clone: Antigen specificity is unknown.

The chain has TRBV7-9 and TRBJ1-2, with a tentative D call TRBD1 (6 bases). Sample collection occurred from a patient who underwent chemoradiotherapy. The source is a human donor with HPV-associated anogenital cancer. Written as DNA, the CDR3 is TGTGCCAGCAGCTTAGCGGGGGCCGGCAGGGGCGGCTACACCTTC. Its translation: CASSLAGAGRGGYTF.